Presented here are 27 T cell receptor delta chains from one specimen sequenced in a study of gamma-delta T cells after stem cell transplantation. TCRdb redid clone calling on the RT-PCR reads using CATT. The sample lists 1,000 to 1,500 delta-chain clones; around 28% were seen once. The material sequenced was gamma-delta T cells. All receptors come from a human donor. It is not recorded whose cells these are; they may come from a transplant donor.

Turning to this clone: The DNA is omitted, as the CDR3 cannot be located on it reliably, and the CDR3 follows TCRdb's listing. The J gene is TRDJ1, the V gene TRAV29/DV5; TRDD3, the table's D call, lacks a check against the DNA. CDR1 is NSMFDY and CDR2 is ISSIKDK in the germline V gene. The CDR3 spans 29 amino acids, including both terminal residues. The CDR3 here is CSVLLCSREARSSFLLSAYWGLNTDKLIF.

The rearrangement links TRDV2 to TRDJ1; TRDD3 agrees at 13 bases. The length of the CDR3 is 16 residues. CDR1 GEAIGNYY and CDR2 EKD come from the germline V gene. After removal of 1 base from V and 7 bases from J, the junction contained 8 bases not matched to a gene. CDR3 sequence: CACDTLILGDTGKLIF. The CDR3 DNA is TGTGCCTGTGACACGCTAATACTGGGGGATACGGGTAAACTCATCTTT.

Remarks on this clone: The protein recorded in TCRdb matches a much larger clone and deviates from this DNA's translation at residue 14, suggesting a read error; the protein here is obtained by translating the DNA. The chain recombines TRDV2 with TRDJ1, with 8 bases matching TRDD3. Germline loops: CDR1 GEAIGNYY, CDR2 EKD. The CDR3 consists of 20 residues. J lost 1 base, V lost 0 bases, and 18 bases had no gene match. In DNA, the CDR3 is TGTGCCTGTGACACCGTGCCCGGTTTGGGGGATTCATCTTGCACCGATAAACTCATCTTT. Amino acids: CACDTVPGLGDSSCTDKLIF.

CDR3 loop: CALGEPLLDLPYTDKLIF. The CDR3 coding sequence is TGTGCTCTTGGGGAACCCCTCCTCGACTTACCTTACACCGATAAACTCATCTTT. V and J are TRDV1 and TRDJ1; D not resolved. The CDR3 is 18 amino acids. Germline-derived CDR1 and CDR2 are TSWWSYY and QGS. Between the trimmed V and J ends, which lost 1 base and 0 bases, there was a span of 18 bases.

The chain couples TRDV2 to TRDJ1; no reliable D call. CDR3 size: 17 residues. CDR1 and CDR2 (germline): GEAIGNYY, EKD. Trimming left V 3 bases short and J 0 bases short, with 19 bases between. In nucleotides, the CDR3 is TGTGCCTGTGACCCGATCTCGAGGACCCCGTACACCGATAAACTCATCTTT. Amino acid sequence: CACDPISRTPYTDKLIF.

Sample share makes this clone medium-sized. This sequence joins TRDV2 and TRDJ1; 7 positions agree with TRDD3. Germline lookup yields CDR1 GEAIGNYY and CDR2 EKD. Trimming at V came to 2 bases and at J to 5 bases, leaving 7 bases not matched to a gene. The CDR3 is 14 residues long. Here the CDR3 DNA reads TGTGCCTGTGACAGCCTACTGGGGACGGATAAACTCATCTTT. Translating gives CACDSLLGTDKLIF.

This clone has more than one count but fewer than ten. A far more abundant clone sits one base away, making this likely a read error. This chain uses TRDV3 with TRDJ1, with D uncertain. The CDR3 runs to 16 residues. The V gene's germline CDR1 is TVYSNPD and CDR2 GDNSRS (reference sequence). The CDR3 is CALATYGSGFTDKPIF. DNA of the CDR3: TGTGCCCTCGCAACGTATGGATCAGGATTCACCGATAAACCCATCTTT.

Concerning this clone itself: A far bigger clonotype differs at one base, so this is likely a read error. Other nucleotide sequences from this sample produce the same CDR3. CDR3: CACDPWGPVPDKLIF. CDR3 DNA sequence: TGTGCCTGTGACCCCTGGGGGCCAGTGCCCGATAAACTCATCTTT. The chain couples TRDV2 to TRDJ1; 7 bases line up with TRDD3. CDR1 is GEAIGNYY, CDR2 EKD, per germline. Trimming at V came to 3 bases and at J to 3 bases, leaving 9 bases not matched to a gene. The CDR3 consists of 15 residues.

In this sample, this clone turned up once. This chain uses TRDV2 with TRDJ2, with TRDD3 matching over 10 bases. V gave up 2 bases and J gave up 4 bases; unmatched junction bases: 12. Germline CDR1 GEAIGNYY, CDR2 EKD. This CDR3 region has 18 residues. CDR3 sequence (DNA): TGTGCCTGTGACAAGTTGACTGGGGGATCGCTGGAGACAGCACAACTCTTCTTT. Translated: CACDKLTGGSLETAQLFF.

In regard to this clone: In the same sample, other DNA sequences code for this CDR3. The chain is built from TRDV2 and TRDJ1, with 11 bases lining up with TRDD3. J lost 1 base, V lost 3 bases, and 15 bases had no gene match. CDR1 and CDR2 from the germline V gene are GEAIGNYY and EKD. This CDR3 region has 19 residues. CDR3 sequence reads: CACDVVGDTRVGRTDKLIF. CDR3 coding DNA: TGTGCCTGTGACGTTGTGGGGGATACGCGAGTCGGGCGCACCGATAAACTCATCTTT.

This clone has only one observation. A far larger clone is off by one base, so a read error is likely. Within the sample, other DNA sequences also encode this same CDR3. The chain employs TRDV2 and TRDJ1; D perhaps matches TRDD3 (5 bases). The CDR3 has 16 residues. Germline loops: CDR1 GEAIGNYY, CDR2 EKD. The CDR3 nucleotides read TGTGCCTGCGACACCGTCGGGGAACTGTACACCGATAAACTCATCTTT. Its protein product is CACDTVGELYTDKLIF.

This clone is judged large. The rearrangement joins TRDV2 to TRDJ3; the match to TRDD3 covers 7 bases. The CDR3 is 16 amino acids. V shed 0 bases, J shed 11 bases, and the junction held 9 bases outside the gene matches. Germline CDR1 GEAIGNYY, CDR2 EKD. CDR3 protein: CACDTVGIGPSRQMFF. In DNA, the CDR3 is TGTGCCTGTGACACCGTGGGGATAGGCCCATCCCGACAGATGTTTTTC.

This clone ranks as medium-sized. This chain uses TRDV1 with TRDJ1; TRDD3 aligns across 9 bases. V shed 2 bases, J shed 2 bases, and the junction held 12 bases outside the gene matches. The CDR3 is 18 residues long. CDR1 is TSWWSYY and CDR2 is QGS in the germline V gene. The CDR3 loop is CALGEVPIGLGDTDKLIF. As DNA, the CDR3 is TGTGCTCTTGGGGAAGTTCCTATCGGGCTGGGGGATACCGATAAACTCATCTTT.

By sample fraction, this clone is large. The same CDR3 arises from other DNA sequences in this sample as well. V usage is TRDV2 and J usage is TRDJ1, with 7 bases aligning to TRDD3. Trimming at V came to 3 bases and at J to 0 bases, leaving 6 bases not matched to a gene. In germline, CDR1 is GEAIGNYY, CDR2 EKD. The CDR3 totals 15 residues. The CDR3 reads CACDSLLGYTDKLIF. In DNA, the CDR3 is TGTGCCTGTGACTCCCTACTGGGGTACACCGATAAACTCATCTTT.

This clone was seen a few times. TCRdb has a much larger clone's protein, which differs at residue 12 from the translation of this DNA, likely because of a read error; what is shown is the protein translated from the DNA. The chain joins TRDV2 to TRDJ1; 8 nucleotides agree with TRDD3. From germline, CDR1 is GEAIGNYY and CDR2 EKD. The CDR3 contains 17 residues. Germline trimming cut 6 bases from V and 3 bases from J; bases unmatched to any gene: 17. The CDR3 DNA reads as TGTGCCTGTCTGAGACTGGGGGGATCGAGTGGGCCCGATAAACTCATCTTT. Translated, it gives CACLRLGGSSGPDKLIF.

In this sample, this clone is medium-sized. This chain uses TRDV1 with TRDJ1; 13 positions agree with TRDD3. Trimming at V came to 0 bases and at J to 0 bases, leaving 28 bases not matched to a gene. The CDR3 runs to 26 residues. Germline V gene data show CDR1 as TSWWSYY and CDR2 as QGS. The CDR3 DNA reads TGTGCTCTTGGGGAACTAAAGGTCCCATACCCCAATAAACTGGGGGATACGAACCCTTACACCGATAAACTCATCTTT. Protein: CALGELKVPYPNKLGDTNPYTDKLIF.

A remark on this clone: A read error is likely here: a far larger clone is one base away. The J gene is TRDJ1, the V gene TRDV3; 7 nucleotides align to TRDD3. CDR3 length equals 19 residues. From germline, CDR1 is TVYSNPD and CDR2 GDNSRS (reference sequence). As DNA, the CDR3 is TGTGCTTGTAAGGCTGGTACTGGGGAATACCGTTGGTACACCGATAAACTCATCTTT. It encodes CACKAGTGEYRWYTDKLIF.

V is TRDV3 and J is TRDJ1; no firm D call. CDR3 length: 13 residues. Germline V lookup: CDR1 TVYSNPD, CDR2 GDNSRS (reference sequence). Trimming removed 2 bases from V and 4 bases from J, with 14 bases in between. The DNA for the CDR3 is TGTGCCTTTGAGGTCGGGCTCGGCGATAAACTCATCTTT. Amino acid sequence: CAFEVGLGDKLIF.

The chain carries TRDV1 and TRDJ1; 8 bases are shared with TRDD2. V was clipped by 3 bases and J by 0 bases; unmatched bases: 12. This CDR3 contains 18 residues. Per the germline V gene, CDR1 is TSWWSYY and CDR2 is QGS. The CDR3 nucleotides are TGTGCTCTTGGGGAGCCACTTCCTACTGGCGCTTACACCGATAAACTCATCTTT. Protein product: CALGEPLPTGAYTDKLIF.

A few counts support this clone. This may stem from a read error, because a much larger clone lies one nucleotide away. The chain's CDR3 is CACDAVGTGGPPYTDKLIF. CDR3 DNA: TGTGCCTGTGACGCCGTTGGTACTGGGGGACCCCCGTACACCGATAAACTCATCTTT. The V gene is TRDV2, the J gene TRDJ1; 9 positions agree with TRDD3. The V gene's germline CDR1 is GEAIGNYY and CDR2 EKD. V shed 3 bases, J shed 0 bases, and the junction held 16 bases outside the gene matches. This CDR3 has 19 amino acids.

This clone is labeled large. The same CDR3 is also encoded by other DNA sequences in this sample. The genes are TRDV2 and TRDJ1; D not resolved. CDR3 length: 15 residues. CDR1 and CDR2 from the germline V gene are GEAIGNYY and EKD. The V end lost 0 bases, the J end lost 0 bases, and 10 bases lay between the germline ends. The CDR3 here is CACDTGLPYTDKLIF. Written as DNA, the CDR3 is TGTGCCTGTGACACCGGACTACCGTACACCGATAAACTCATCTTT.

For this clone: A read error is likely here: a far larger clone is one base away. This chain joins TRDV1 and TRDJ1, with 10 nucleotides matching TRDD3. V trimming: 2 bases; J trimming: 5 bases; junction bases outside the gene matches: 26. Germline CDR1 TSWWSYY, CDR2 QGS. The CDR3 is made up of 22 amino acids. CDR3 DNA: TGTGCTCTTGGGGAAGGTCCTTCCCCCCGTCGGTGGGGGATACCCCGCGGGGATAAACTCATCTTT. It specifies CALGEGPSPRRWGIPRGDKLIF.

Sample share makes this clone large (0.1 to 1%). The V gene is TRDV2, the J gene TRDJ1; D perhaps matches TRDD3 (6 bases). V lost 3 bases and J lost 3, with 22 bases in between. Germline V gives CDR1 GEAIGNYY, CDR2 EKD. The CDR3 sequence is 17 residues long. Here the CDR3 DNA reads TGTGCCTGTGACCTTGTACTGGGCCGTGGACGGGCCGATAAACTCATCTTT. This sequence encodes CACDLVLGRGRADKLIF.

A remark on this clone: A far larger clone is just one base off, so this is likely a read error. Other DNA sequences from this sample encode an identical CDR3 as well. CDR3 residues: CACDRLLGMYTDKLIF. In DNA form, the CDR3 reads TGCGCCTGTGACCGGCTTTTGGGTATGTACACCGATAAACTCATCTTT. The V and J genes are TRDV2 and TRDJ1, with D hard to call. From germline, CDR1 is GEAIGNYY and CDR2 EKD. The CDR3 spans 16 residues.

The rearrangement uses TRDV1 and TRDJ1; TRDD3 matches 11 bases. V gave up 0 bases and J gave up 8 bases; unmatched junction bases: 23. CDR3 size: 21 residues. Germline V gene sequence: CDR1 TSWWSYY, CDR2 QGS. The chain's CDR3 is CALGELALLGIALGDTGKLIF. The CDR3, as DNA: TGTGCTCTTGGGGAACTCGCCCTACTGGGTATTGCGCTGGGGGATACAGGCAAACTCATCTTT.

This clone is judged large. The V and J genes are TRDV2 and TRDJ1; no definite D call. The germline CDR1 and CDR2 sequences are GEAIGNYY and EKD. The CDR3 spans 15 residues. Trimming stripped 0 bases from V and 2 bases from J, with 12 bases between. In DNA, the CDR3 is TGTGCCTGTGACACCATTAGTCCTGCAACCGATAAACTCATCTTT. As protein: CACDTISPATDKLIF.

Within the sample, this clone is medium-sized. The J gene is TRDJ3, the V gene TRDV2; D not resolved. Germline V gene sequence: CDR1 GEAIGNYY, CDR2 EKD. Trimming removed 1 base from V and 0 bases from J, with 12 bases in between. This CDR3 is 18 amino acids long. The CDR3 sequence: CACDTGWENSWDTRQMFF. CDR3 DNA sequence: TGTGCCTGTGACACTGGGTGGGAGAACTCCTGGGACACCCGACAGATGTTTTTC.